These T cell receptor beta chains were read from a single sample in a study of blood T cell repertoires in COVID-19. Some clones are missing from TCRdb's copy, which holds only in-frame ones; the method was immunoSEQ multiplex PCR. The sample contains about 44,000 clones, about 85% of which appear only once. The sequencing input was peripheral blood. These receptors were collected from a woman older than 75 in a cohort sampled during active or convalescent COVID-19. CDR3s include the opening cysteine and the closing phenylalanine or tryptophan. The D gene is left open where the match is weak. The size entry is marked missing in some rows and otherwise reads once, few, many or a size class.

V gene: TRBV7-9; J gene: TRBJ1-1; D gene: .; clone size: few; CDR3 protein: CASSLGQGRSSEAFF; CDR3 DNA: TGTGCCAGCAGCTTGGGTCAGGGGAGAAGTTCTGAAGCTTTCTTT
V gene: TRBV5-1; J gene: TRBJ2-7; D gene: .; clone size: .; CDR3 protein: CASSLGWGDSSYEQYF; CDR3 DNA: TGCGCCAGCAGCTTGGGATGGGGGGACAGCTCCTACGAGCAGTACTTC
V gene: TRBV6-5; J gene: TRBJ2-7; D gene: TRBD1; clone size: .; CDR3 protein: CASRDRSSYEQYF; CDR3 DNA: TGTGCCAGCAGGGACAGGAGCTCCTACGAGCAGTACTTC
V gene: TRBV10-3; J gene: TRBJ2-3; D gene: .; clone size: .; CDR3 protein: CAISEGSGWRLNTDTQYF; CDR3 DNA: TGTGCCATCAGTGAGGGATCGGGCTGGAGGCTAAACACAGATACGCAGTATTTT
V gene: TRBV28; J gene: TRBJ1-4; D gene: .; clone size: .; CDR3 protein: CASTPGVLEKLFF; CDR3 DNA: TGTGCCAGCACCCCGGGGGTTTTGGAAAAACTGTTTTTT
V gene: TRBV6-2/TRBV6-3; J gene: TRBJ1-1; D gene: .; clone size: .; CDR3 protein: CASSSLVEAFF; CDR3 DNA: TGTGCCAGCAGTTCTCTCGTTGAAGCTTTCTTT
V gene: TRBV27; J gene: TRBJ2-3; D gene: TRBD2; clone size: once; CDR3 protein: CASSFSSGGQGTQYF; CDR3 DNA: TGTGCCAGCAGTTTTTCTAGCGGGGGTCAAGGTACGCAGTATTTT
V gene: TRBV6-2/TRBV6-3; J gene: TRBJ1-2; D gene: .; clone size: .; CDR3 protein: CASSYPRGGSYGYTF; CDR3 DNA: TGTGCCAGCAGTTACCCCCGCGGGGGGAGCTATGGCTACACCTTC
V gene: TRBV11-2; J gene: TRBJ2-7; D gene: .; clone size: .; CDR3 protein: CASSLNRAAYEQYF; CDR3 DNA: TGTGCCAGCAGCTTAAACAGGGCTGCCTACGAGCAGTACTTC
V gene: TRBV14; J gene: TRBJ1-3; D gene: TRBD1; clone size: .; CDR3 protein: CASSHRQGTDSGNTIYF; CDR3 DNA: TGTGCCAGCAGCCACAGACAAGGGACAGACTCTGGAAACACCATATATTTT
V gene: TRBV19; J gene: TRBJ1-3; D gene: .; clone size: .; CDR3 protein: CASSTRGDLGNTIYF; CDR3 DNA: TGTGCCAGTAGTACACGCGGGGACCTTGGAAACACCATATATTTT
V gene: TRBV3-1/TRBV3-2; J gene: TRBJ1-1; D gene: .; clone size: few; CDR3 protein: CASSLSSGGRNTEAFF; CDR3 DNA: TGTGCCAGCAGCCTATCGTCCGGGGGACGAAACACTGAAGCTTTCTTT
V gene: TRBV3-1/TRBV3-2; J gene: TRBJ1-6; D gene: TRBD1; clone size: .; CDR3 protein: CASSQYRGRSSYNSPLHF; CDR3 DNA: TGTGCCAGCAGCCAATACAGGGGGAGGAGCTCCTATAATTCACCCCTCCACTTT
V gene: TRBV4-2; J gene: TRBJ2-5; D gene: .; clone size: .; CDR3 protein: CASSQEPNRGETQYF; CDR3 DNA: TGTGCCAGCAGCCAAGAACCGAACCGAGGAGAGACCCAGTACTTC
V gene: TRBV9; J gene: TRBJ2-3; D gene: TRBD2; clone size: .; CDR3 protein: CASSARLATDTQYF; CDR3 DNA: TGTGCCAGCAGCGCCCGACTAGCTACAGATACGCAGTATTTT
V gene: TRBV11-3; J gene: TRBJ2-3; D gene: TRBD2; clone size: .; CDR3 protein: CASSFRLAGVSGTDTQYF; CDR3 DNA: TGTGCCAGCAGCTTTCGTCTAGCGGGAGTTTCCGGCACAGATACGCAGTATTTT
V gene: TRBV10-2; J gene: TRBJ1-2; D gene: .; clone size: .; CDR3 protein: CASSRMGGMNGYTF; CDR3 DNA: TGCGCCAGCAGCCGGATGGGGGGTATGAATGGCTACACCTTC
V gene: TRBV27; J gene: TRBJ2-7; D gene: .; clone size: .; CDR3 protein: CASSIGGYEQYF; CDR3 DNA: TGTGCCAGCTCGATCGGGGGTTACGAGCAGTACTTC
V gene: TRBV20-1; J gene: TRBJ2-2; D gene: .; clone size: once; CDR3 protein: CSAERAGELFF; CDR3 DNA: TGCAGTGCTGAGCGGGCCGGGGAGCTGTTTTTT
V gene: TRBV2; J gene: TRBJ1-5; D gene: TRBD1; clone size: .; CDR3 protein: CASSPDRGPSMSQHF; CDR3 DNA: TGTGCCAGCAGTCCCGACAGGGGCCCTAGTATGTCCCAGCATTTT
V gene: TRBV11-2; J gene: TRBJ2-7; D gene: .; clone size: .; CDR3 protein: CASSPQGISSYEQYF; CDR3 DNA: TGTGCCAGCAGCCCACAGGGTATTAGCTCCTACGAGCAGTACTTC
V gene: TRBV5-4; J gene: TRBJ2-2; D gene: .; clone size: .; CDR3 protein: CASSLGGSTGELFF; CDR3 DNA: TGTGCCAGCAGCTTGGGAGGTTCCACCGGGGAGCTGTTTTTT
V gene: TRBV6-5; J gene: TRBJ2-3; D gene: .; clone size: once; CDR3 protein: CASSYPRAHTQYF; CDR3 DNA: TGTGCCAGCAGTTACCCCAGGGCTCATACGCAGTATTTT
V gene: TRBV5-1; J gene: TRBJ2-3; D gene: TRBD2; clone size: .; CDR3 protein: CASSPSGGALDTQYF; CDR3 DNA: TGCGCCAGCAGCCCTAGCGGGGGGGCCCTAGATACGCAGTATTTT
V gene: TRBV5-8; J gene: TRBJ1-1; D gene: .; clone size: .; CDR3 protein: CASSLAGGVTEAFF; CDR3 DNA: TGTGCCAGCAGCTTGGCCGGGGGGGTCACTGAAGCTTTCTTT
V gene: TRBV9; J gene: TRBJ1-3; D gene: .; clone size: .; CDR3 protein: CASSAGTPTTGNTIYF; CDR3 DNA: TGTGCCAGCAGCGCCGGGACTCCAACTACTGGAAACACCATATATTTT
V gene: TRBV6-5; J gene: TRBJ1-5; D gene: TRBD1; clone size: once; CDR3 protein: CASRTTGGQPQHF; CDR3 DNA: TGTGCCAGCAGAACGACAGGGGGTCAGCCCCAGCATTTT
V gene: TRBV5-1; J gene: TRBJ2-1; D gene: TRBD2; clone size: .; CDR3 protein: CASRNTPSGRGYEQFF; CDR3 DNA: TGCGCCAGCAGAAATACCCCTAGCGGGAGAGGGTATGAGCAGTTCTTC
V gene: TRBV19; J gene: TRBJ2-1; D gene: .; clone size: .; CDR3 protein: CASSSQGGNEQFF; CDR3 DNA: TGTGCCAGTAGTTCACAGGGCGGCAATGAGCAGTTCTTC
V gene: TRBV4-1; J gene: TRBJ2-1; D gene: TRBD2; clone size: .; CDR3 protein: CASSRLPGLANNEQFF; CDR3 DNA: TGCGCCAGCAGTCGTCTCCCGGGACTAGCTAACAATGAGCAGTTCTTC
V gene: TRBV5-1; J gene: TRBJ1-1; D gene: .; clone size: .; CDR3 protein: CASSLGLTEAFF; CDR3 DNA: TGCGCCAGCAGCTTGGGTCTCACTGAAGCTTTCTTT
V gene: TRBV6-5; J gene: TRBJ1-2; D gene: .; clone size: .; CDR3 protein: CASRSDFYGYTF; CDR3 DNA: TGTGCCAGCAGGTCGGACTTTTATGGCTACACCTTC
V gene: TRBV7-2; J gene: TRBJ2-3; D gene: TRBD2; clone size: .; CDR3 protein: CASSSLAGGIDTQYF; CDR3 DNA: TGTGCCAGCAGCTCTCTAGCGGGAGGGATAGATACGCAGTATTTT
V gene: TRBV28; J gene: TRBJ1-2; D gene: .; clone size: .; CDR3 protein: CASSLPRPNYGYTF; CDR3 DNA: TGTGCCAGCAGTTTACCCAGGCCGAACTATGGCTACACCTTC
V gene: TRBV5-6; J gene: TRBJ2-7; D gene: .; clone size: .; CDR3 protein: CASSLGRVYEQYF; CDR3 DNA: TGTGCCAGCAGCTTGGGCAGGGTCTACGAGCAGTACTTC
V gene: TRBV7-9; J gene: TRBJ2-1; D gene: .; clone size: .; CDR3 protein: CASSLRPIEQFF; CDR3 DNA: TGTGCCAGCAGCTTGAGGCCAATTGAGCAGTTCTTC
V gene: TRBV11-2; J gene: TRBJ2-5; D gene: .; clone size: .; CDR3 protein: CASRSQVETQYF; CDR3 DNA: TGTGCCAGCAGATCCCAGGTGGAGACCCAGTACTTC
V gene: TRBV4-3; J gene: TRBJ2-1; D gene: TRBD1; clone size: .; CDR3 protein: CASSQTLGTVYNEQFF; CDR3 DNA: TGCGCCAGCAGCCAAACCCTTGGGACAGTATACAATGAGCAGTTCTTC
V gene: TRBV3-1/TRBV3-2; J gene: TRBJ1-1; D gene: .; clone size: .; CDR3 protein: CASSAQTVHTEAFF; CDR3 DNA: TGTGCCAGCAGCGCACAGACAGTTCACACTGAAGCTTTCTTT
V gene: TRBV6-1; J gene: TRBJ2-7; D gene: .; clone size: few; CDR3 protein: CASSEAAESGSYEQYF; CDR3 DNA: TGTGCCAGCAGTGAAGCCGCGGAGTCGGGCTCCTACGAGCAGTACTTC
V gene: TRBV12-3/TRBV12-4; J gene: TRBJ1-1; D gene: .; clone size: .; CDR3 protein: CASSFGNTEAFF; CDR3 DNA: TGTGCCAGCAGTTTCGGGAACACTGAAGCTTTCTTT
V gene: TRBV3-1/TRBV3-2; J gene: TRBJ1-1; D gene: TRBD1; clone size: .; CDR3 protein: CASIPAGGQTEAFF; CDR3 DNA: TGTGCCAGCATCCCCGCAGGGGGGCAGACTGAAGCTTTCTTT
V gene: TRBV9; J gene: TRBJ2-5; D gene: .; clone size: .; CDR3 protein: CASSVGGQKQETQYF; CDR3 DNA: TGTGCCAGCAGCGTAGGAGGCCAGAAGCAAGAGACCCAGTACTTC
V gene: TRBV6-1; J gene: TRBJ2-3; D gene: TRBD2; clone size: .; CDR3 protein: CASSGGVGLAGGGTDTQYF; CDR3 DNA: TGTGCCAGCAGTGGAGGAGTGGGACTAGCGGGGGGCGGCACAGATACGCAGTATTTT
V gene: TRBV19; J gene: TRBJ1-2; D gene: TRBD1; clone size: once; CDR3 protein: CASSADRGPNYGYTF; CDR3 DNA: TGTGCCAGTAGTGCAGACAGGGGTCCTAACTATGGCTACACCTTC
V gene: TRBV6-2/TRBV6-3; J gene: TRBJ2-7; D gene: TRBD2; clone size: .; CDR3 protein: CASSSPPGLAGNEQYF; CDR3 DNA: TGTGCCAGCAGTTCCCCCCCGGGACTAGCGGGAAACGAGCAGTACTTC
V gene: TRBV6-5; J gene: TRBJ1-6; D gene: .; clone size: .; CDR3 protein: CASTGHRSYNSPLHF; CDR3 DNA: TGTGCCAGCACCGGACACCGCTCCTATAATTCACCCCTCCACTTT
V gene: TRBV2; J gene: TRBJ1-6; D gene: .; clone size: .; CDR3 protein: CASGNRFYSPLHF; CDR3 DNA: TGTGCCAGCGGAAACAGGTTCTATTCACCCCTCCACTTT
V gene: TRBV3-1/TRBV3-2; J gene: TRBJ2-3; D gene: .; clone size: few; CDR3 protein: CASSSRADTQYF; CDR3 DNA: TGTGCCAGCAGCTCGCGGGCAGATACGCAGTATTTT
V gene: TRBV25-1; J gene: TRBJ1-2; D gene: .; clone size: .; CDR3 protein: CASSDLGQTRYGYTF; CDR3 DNA: TGTGCCAGCAGTGACCTGGGGCAGACTCGCTATGGCTACACCTTC
V gene: TRBV7-2; J gene: TRBJ1-5; D gene: .; clone size: .; CDR3 protein: CASSPRGGGQPQHF; CDR3 DNA: TGTGCCAGCAGCCCGCGAGGGGGGGGCCAGCCCCAGCATTTT
V gene: TRBV7-9; J gene: TRBJ2-5; D gene: TRBD2; clone size: .; CDR3 protein: CASSTGISGGKETQYF; CDR3 DNA: TGTGCCAGCAGCACCGGGATCTCGGGAGGGAAAGAGACCCAGTACTTC
V gene: TRBV7-9; J gene: TRBJ1-2; D gene: .; clone size: .; CDR3 protein: CASNQGGGYTF; CDR3 DNA: TGTGCCAGCAATCAGGGAGGAGGCTACACCTTC
V gene: TRBV7-8; J gene: TRBJ2-5; D gene: .; clone size: .; CDR3 protein: CASSLVAAQETQYF; CDR3 DNA: TGTGCCAGCAGCTTAGTGGCGGCCCAAGAGACCCAGTACTTC
V gene: TRBV30; J gene: TRBJ1-6; D gene: TRBD1; clone size: few; CDR3 protein: CAWSYDRENSPLHF; CDR3 DNA: TGTGCCTGGAGTTACGACAGGGAAAATTCACCCCTCCACTTT
V gene: TRBV10-3; J gene: TRBJ2-7; D gene: .; clone size: .; CDR3 protein: CAISESRYEQYF; CDR3 DNA: TGTGCCATCAGTGAGTCGCGTTACGAGCAGTACTTC
V gene: TRBV24-1; J gene: TRBJ2-1; D gene: TRBD1; clone size: .; CDR3 protein: CATSEPGQLDDEQFF; CDR3 DNA: TGTGCCACCAGTGAACCGGGACAGCTTGACGATGAGCAGTTCTTC
V gene: TRBV19; J gene: TRBJ2-5; D gene: .; clone size: .; CDR3 protein: CASSGGTREGETQYF; CDR3 DNA: TGTGCCAGTAGTGGGGGGACCAGAGAGGGAGAGACCCAGTACTTC
V gene: TRBV5-1; J gene: TRBJ2-3; D gene: .; clone size: .; CDR3 protein: CASSLAPLKSDTQYF; CDR3 DNA: TGCGCCAGCAGCTTGGCGCCCCTAAAATCAGATACGCAGTATTTT
V gene: TRBV2; J gene: TRBJ2-7; D gene: .; clone size: .; CDR3 protein: CASSFYRDNSYEQYF; CDR3 DNA: TGTGCCAGCAGTTTTTACCGGGACAACTCCTACGAGCAGTACTTC